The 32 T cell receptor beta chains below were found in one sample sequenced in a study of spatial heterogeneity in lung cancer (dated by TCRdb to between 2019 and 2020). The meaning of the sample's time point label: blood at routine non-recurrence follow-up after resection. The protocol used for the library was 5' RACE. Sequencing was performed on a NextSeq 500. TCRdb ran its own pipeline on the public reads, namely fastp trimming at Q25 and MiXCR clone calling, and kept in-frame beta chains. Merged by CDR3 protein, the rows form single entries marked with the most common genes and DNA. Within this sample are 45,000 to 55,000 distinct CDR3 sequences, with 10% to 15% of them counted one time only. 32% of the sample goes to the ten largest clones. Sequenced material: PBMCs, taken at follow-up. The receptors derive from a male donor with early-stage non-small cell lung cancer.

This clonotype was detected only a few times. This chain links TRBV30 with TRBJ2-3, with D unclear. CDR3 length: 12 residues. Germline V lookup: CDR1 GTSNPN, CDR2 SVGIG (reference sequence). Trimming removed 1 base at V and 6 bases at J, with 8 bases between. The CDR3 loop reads CAWSAQGDTQYF. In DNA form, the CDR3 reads TGTGCCTGGAGTGCCCAAGGGGATACGCAGTATTTT. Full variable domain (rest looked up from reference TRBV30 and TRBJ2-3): SQTIHQWPATLVQPVGSPLSLECTVEGTSNPNLYWYRQAAGRGLQLLFYSVGIGQISSEVPQNLSASRPQDRQFILSSKKLLLSDSGFYLCAWSAQGDTQYFGPGTRLTVL.

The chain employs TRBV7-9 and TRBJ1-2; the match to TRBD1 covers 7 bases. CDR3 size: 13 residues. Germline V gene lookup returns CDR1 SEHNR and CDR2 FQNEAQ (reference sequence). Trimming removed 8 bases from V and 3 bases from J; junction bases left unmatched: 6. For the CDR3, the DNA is TGTGCCAGCCTTACCGGGACAGACTATGGCTACACCTTC. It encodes CASLTGTDYGYTF.

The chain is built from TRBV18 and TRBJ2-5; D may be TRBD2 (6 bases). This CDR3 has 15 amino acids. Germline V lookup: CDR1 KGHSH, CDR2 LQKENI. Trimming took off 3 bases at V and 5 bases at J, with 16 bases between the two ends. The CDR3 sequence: CASSPTRAAGETQYF. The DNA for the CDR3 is TGTGCCAGCTCACCTACTAGGGCAGCGGGCGAGACCCAGTACTTC.

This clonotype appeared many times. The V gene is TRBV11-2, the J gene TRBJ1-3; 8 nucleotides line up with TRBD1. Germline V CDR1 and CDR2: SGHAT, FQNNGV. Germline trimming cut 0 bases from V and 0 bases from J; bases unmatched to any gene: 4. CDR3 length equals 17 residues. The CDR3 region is CASSLDRRGLSGNTIYF. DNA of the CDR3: TGTGCCAGCAGCTTAGACCGCAGGGGGCTCTCTGGAAACACCATATATTTT. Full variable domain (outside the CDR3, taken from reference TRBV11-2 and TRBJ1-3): EAGVAQSPRYKIIEKRQSVAFWCNPISGHATLYWYQQILGQGPKLLIQFQNNGVVDDSQLPKDRFSAERLKGVDSTLKIQPAKLEDSAVYLCASSLDRRGLSGNTIYFGEGSWLTVV.

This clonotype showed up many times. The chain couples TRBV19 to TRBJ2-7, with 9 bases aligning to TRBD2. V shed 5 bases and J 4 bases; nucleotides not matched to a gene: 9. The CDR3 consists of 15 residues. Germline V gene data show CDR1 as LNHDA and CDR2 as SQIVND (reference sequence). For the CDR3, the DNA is TGTGCCAGTAGTGGGACCGGGACTAGCTCGTACGAGCAGTACTTC. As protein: CASSGTGTSSYEQYF.

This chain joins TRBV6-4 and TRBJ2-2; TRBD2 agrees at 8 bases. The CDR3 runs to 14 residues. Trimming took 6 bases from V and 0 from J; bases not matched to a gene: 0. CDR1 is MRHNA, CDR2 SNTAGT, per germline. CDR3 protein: CASSGGANTGELFF. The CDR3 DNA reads TGTGCCAGCAGCGGGGGGGCGAACACCGGGGAGCTGTTTTTT.

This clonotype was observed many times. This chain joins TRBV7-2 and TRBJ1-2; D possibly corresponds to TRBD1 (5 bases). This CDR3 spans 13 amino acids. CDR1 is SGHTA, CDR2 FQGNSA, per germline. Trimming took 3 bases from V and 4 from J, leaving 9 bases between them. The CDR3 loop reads CASSFPGSYGYTF. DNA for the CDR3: TGTGCCAGCAGCTTCCCAGGGTCCTATGGCTACACCTTC. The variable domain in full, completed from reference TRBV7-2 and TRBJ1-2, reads GAGVSQSPSNKVTEKGKDVELRCDPISGHTALYWYRQSLGQGLEFLIYFQGNSAPDKSGLPSDRFSAERTGGSVSTLTIQRTQQEDSAVYLCASSFPGSYGYTFGSGTRLTVV.

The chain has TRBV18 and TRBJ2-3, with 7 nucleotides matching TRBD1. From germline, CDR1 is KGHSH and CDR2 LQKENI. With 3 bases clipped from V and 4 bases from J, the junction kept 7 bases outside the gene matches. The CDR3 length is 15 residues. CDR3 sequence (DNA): TGTGCCAGCTCACCGCAGGGAACAGGGGCAGATACGCAGTATTTT. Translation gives CASSPQGTGADTQYF.

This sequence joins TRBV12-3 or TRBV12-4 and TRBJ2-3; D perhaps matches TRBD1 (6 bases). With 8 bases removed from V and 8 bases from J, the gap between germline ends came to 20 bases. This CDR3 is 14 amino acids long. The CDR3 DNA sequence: TGTGCCAGCGGATACCCGACAGGTCAGGTTACGCAGTATTTT. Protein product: CASGYPTGQVTQYF.

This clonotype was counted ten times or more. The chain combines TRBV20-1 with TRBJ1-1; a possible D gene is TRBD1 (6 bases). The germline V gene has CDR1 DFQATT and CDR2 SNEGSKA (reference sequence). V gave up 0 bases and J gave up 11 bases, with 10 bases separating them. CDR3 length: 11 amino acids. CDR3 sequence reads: CSARDRGPAFF. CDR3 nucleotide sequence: TGCAGTGCTAGAGATCGGGGGCCGGCTTTCTTT.

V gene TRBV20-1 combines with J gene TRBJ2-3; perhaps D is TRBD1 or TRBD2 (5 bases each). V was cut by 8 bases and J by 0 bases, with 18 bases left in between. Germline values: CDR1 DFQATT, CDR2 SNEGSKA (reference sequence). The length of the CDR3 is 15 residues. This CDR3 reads CSPQLGWDSTDTQYF. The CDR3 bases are TGCAGTCCCCAGCTAGGTTGGGACAGCACAGATACGCAGTATTTT.

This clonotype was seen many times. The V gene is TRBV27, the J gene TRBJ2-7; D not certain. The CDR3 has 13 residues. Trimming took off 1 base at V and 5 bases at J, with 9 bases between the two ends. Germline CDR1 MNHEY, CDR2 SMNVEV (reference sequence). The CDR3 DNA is TGTGCCAGCAGTTTATACCCCTGGGACGAGCAGTACTTC. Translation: CASSLYPWDEQYF.

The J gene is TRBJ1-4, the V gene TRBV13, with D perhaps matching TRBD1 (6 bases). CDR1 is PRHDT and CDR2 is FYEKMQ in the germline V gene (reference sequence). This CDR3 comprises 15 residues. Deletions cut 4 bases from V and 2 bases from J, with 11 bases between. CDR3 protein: CASSSTGRTNEKLFF. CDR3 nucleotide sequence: TGTGCCAGCAGCTCAACAGGGAGGACTAATGAAAAACTGTTTTTT.

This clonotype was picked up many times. The CDR3 DNA follows: TGTGCCATCAGTGAGCAAGCAGACAATGAGCAGTTCTTC. It specifies CAISEQADNEQFF. This chain connects TRBV10-3 to TRBJ2-1; D unclear. V lost 2 bases, J lost 5 bases, and 7 bases lay in between. This CDR3 spans 13 amino acids. Germline V lookup: CDR1 ENHRY, CDR2 SYGVKD.

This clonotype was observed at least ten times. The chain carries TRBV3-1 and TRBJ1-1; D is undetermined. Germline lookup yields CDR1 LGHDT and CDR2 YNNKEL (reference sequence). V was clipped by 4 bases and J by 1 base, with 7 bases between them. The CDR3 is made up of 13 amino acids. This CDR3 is CASSPRGNTEAFF. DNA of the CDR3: TGTGCCAGCAGCCCAAGAGGGAACACTGAAGCTTTCTTT.

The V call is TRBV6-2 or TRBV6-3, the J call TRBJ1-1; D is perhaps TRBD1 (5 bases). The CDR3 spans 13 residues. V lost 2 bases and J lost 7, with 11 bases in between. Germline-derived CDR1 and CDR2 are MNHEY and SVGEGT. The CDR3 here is CASSYNGGSEAFF. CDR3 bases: TGTGCCAGCAGTTACAACGGGGGAAGTGAAGCTTTCTTT.

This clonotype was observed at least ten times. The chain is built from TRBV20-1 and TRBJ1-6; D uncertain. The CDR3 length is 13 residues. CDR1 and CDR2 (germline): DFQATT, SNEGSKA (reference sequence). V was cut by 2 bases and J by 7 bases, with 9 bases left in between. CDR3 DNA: TGCAGTGCTAGACCGAGACTAAATTCACCCCTCCACTTT. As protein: CSARPRLNSPLHF.

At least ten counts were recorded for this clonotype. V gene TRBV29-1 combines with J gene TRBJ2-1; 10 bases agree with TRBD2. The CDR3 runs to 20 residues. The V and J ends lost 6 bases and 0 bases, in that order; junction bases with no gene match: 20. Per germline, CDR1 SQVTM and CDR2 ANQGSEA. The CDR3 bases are TGCAGCGTGCTCCCCGCGAGCGGGAGGGCCCATTGGCGCTCCTACAATGAGCAGTTCTTC. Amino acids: CSVLPASGRAHWRSYNEQFF.

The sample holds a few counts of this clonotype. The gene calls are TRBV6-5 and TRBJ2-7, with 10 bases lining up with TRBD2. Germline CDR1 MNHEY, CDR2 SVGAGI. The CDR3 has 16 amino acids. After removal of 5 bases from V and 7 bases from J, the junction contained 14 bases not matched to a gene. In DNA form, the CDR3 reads TGTGCCAGCAGTCTCCGACCGGGACTAGCGACGTGGGAGCAGTACTTC. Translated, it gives CASSLRPGLATWEQYF.

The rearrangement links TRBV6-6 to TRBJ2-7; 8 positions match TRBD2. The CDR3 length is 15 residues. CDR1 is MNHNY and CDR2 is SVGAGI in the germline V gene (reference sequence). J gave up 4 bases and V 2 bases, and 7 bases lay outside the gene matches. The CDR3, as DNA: TGTGCCAGCAGTTACGACGGGACTAGTATATACGAGCAGTACTTC. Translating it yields CASSYDGTSIYEQYF.

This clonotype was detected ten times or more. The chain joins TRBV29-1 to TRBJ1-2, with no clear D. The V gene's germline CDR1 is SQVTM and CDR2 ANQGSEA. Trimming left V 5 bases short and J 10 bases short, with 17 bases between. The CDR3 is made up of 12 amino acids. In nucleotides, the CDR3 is TGCAGCGTTTTGGGTATCAGTGAGGACTACACCTTC. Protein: CSVLGISEDYTF.

CDR3 sequence: CATSRRASGFNEQFF. As DNA, the CDR3 is TGTGCCACCAGCAGGAGGGCTAGCGGGTTTAATGAGCAGTTCTTC. The gene calls are TRBV15 and TRBJ2-1; 8 bases are a match to TRBD2. V lost 3 bases and J lost 7; bases outside the gene matches: 8. The CDR3 contains 15 residues. Germline V gene sequence: CDR1 LNHNV, CDR2 YYDKDF (reference sequence).

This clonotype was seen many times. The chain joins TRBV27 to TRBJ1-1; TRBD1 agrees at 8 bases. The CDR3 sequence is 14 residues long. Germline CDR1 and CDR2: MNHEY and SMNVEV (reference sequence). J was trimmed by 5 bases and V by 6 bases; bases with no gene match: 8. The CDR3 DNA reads TGTGCCAGCAGGCTGCAGGGGGCGAGAACTGAAGCTTTCTTT. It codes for CASRLQGARTEAFF.

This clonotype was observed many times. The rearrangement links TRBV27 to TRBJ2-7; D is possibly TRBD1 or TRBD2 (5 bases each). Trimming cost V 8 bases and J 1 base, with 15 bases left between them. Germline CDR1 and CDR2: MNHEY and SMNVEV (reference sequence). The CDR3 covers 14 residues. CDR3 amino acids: CASGGRRGSYEQYF. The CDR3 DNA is TGTGCCAGCGGGGGACGCCGGGGTTCCTACGAGCAGTACTTC.

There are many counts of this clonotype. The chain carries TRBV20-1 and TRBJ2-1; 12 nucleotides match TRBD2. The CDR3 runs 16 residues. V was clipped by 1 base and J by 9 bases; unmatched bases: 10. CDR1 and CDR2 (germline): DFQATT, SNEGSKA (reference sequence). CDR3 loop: CSARAYGLAGGREQFF. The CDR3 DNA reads TGCAGTGCTAGAGCCTACGGGCTAGCGGGGGGGCGTGAGCAGTTCTTC.

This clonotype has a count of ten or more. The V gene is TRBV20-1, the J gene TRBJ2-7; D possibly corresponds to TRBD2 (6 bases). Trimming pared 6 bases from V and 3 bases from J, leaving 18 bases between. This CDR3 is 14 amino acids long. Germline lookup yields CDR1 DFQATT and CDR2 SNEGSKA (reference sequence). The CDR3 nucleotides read TGCAGTGCCGAGGGTAGGAGGGGTATCTACGAGCAGTACTTC. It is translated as CSAEGRRGIYEQYF.

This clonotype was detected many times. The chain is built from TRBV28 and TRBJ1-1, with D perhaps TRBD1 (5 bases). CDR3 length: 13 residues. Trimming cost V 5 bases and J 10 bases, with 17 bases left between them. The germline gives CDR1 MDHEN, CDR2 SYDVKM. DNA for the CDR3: TGTGCCAGCAGTCTTCCGGGACGGGGGGGAGCTTTCTTT. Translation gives CASSLPGRGGAFF.

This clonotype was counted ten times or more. The CDR3 region has the DNA TGCAGCGTTGAAGGACTAGCGGGAGCTGACGAGCAGTACTTC. This translates into CSVEGLAGADEQYF. This chain connects TRBV29-1 to TRBJ2-7, with 12 bases that match TRBD2. The CDR3 length is 14 residues. Germline V CDR1 and CDR2: SQVTM, ANQGSEA. V trimming: 1 base; J trimming: 5 bases; junction bases outside the gene matches: 3.

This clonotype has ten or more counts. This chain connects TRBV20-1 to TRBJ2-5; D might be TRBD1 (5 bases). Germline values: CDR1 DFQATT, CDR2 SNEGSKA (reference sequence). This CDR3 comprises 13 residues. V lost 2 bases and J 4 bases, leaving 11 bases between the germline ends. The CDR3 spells CSARFRERETQYF. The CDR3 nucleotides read TGCAGTGCTAGATTCAGGGAAAGAGAGACCCAGTACTTC.

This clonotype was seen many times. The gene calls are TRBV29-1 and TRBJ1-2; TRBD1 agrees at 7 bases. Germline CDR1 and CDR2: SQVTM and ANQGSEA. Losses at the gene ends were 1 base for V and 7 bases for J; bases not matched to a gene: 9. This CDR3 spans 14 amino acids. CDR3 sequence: CSVEVEEGARGYTF. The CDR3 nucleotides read TGCAGCGTTGAAGTAGAAGAGGGGGCGCGTGGCTACACCTTC. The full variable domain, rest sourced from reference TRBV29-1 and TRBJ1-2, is SAVISQKPSRDICQRGTSLTIQCQVDSQVTMMFWYRQQPGQSLTLIATANQGSEATYESGFVIDKFPISRPNLTFSTLTVSNMSPEDSSIYLCSVEVEEGARGYTFGSGTRLTVV.

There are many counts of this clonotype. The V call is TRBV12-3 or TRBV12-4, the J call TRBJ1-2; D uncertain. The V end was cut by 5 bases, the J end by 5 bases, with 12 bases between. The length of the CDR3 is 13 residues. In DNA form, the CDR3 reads TGTGCCAGCAGTCCCCGTCAGGCTTATGGCTACACCTTC. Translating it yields CASSPRQAYGYTF.

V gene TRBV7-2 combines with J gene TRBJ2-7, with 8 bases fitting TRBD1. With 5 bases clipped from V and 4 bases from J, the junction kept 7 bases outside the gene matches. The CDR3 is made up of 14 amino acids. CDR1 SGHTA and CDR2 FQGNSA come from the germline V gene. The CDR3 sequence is CASSRDRNLYEQYF. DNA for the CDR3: TGTGCCAGCAGCCGGGACAGGAATTTATACGAGCAGTACTTC. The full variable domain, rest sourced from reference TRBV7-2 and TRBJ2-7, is GAGVSQSPSNKVTEKGKDVELRCDPISGHTALYWYRQSLGQGLEFLIYFQGNSAPDKSGLPSDRFSAERTGGSVSTLTIQRTQQEDSAVYLCASSRDRNLYEQYFGPGTRLTVT.